This TCR beta chain was sequenced during a study of OX40 agonist ivuxolimab in advanced cancers. At the level of the whole study: Ivuxolimab was a fully human IgG2 agonistic monoclonal antibody targeting the costimulatory receptor OX40 (CD134). Of the 50 to 55 patients in dose escalation, about 20 had hepatocellular carcinoma, roughly 15 had melanoma, 9 had renal cell carcinoma and 9 had head and neck cancer. A male proportion of roughly 80% and a mean age of approximately 60 years, ranging from 23 to 79, were recorded for the dose-escalation cohort. Peripheral TCRbeta sequencing aimed to test whether ivuxolimab altered TCR sequence diversity and caused clonal T-cell expansion. Partial responses occurred in three dose-escalation patients: two with cutaneous melanoma and one with hepatocellular carcinoma. The paper describes the monotherapy dose-escalation part (N of about 55 patients) of the phase I trial of ivuxolimab. Patients were allowed to have had prior anti-PD-1, anti-PD-L1 or anti-CTLA-4 therapy, and approximately 40% of the dose-escalation patients had been treated with checkpoint inhibitors. Intravenous ivuxolimab was administered to patients every 2 weeks at six dose levels: 0.01, 0.1, 0.3, 1.5, 3 and 10 mg/kg. Study-wide findings and limitations: Low levels of normalized T-cell clonal expansion were also shown by some nonresponding patients. After ivuxolimab, more expanded clones were found on average in CD8+ T cells than in CD4+ T cells. Clonal expansion of both CD4+ and CD8+ blood T cells was observed from baseline to week 6 at doses 0.1 to 3.0 mg/kg. The antigen specificity of the clonally expanded peripheral T cells was not determined. Partial responders in the 0.1-3.0 mg/kg groups had among the lowest normalized peripheral clonal expansion, especially among CD8+ T cells.

To sequence the TCRbeta CDR3 region, genomic DNA was isolated from the sorted cells. The immunoSEQ Assay was used for sequencing of TCRbeta CDR3 regions. TCRdb carries this immuneACCESS record with in-frame sequences only. Its versions omit some clonotypes, under half of them owing to an unresolved V gene in the studies checked, with the rest unexplained. For this sample there are 50,000 or so clones; about 75% appear just once. The ten largest clones add up to 7.9% of the sample. Remarks on this clone: The specificity of this receptor is unknown. Base qualities were left out, and no much larger clone turns up one base away.

Patients with autoimmune disease history or receiving systemic immunosuppression were excluded from the trial. In every dose cohort, peripheral blood was drawn for TCR sequencing at baseline, cycle 4 day 1, and cycle 7 day 1. Samples were obtained from an open-label, multicenter, first-in-human phase I dose-escalation trial of ivuxolimab. The trial enrolled adults with locally advanced or metastatic head and neck squamous cell, hepatocellular, melanoma or renal cell carcinoma. Before TCR sequencing, CD4+ and CD8+ T cells were separately sorted from peripheral blood. The CDR3 spans 16 residues, from the cysteine through the phenylalanine. Here the CDR3 DNA is all that survives: 48 bases in frame from base 1. CDR1 and CDR2, looked up from the germline V gene, are MNHEY and SVGAGI. V sheds 1 base and J sheds 2 bases, leaving 13 bases between their ends.

The chain is encoded by TRBV6-5 joined to TRBJ2-3; 6 matching bases give a weak D call of TRBD2. Specimen: CD4+ or CD8+ T cells sorted from blood, collected in a trial of the OX40 agonist ivuxolimab. This clonotype was obtained from an adult with an advanced solid tumor such as melanoma, head and neck, liver or kidney cancer. CDR3 reads: CASSYLREANTDTQYF. The DNA is as follows: TGTGCCAGCAGTTACTTGAGGGAGGCAAACACAGATACGCAGTATTTT.